The T cell receptor beta chain described here comes from a study of shared clonotypes between healthy human individuals. Study summary: Plates per donor: three CD4 naive, three CD4 memory, two CD8 naive, one CD8 memory.

Clones were sequenced by immunoSEQ multiplex PCR, and TCRdb holds only the in-frame ones, with some missing. The data hold around 2.1 million clones, with more than 90% observed a single time. Looked up from germline, CDR1 is WNHNN and CDR2 is SYGVQD (reference sequence). The V end lost 0 bases, the J end lost 4 bases, and 21 bases lay between the germline ends. The CDR3 loop spans 18 amino acids. Nashville, Tennessee was home to all donors, who were Caucasian adults. The sequence derives from a man in his late teens or twenties in good health. Sequenced input: naive CD4+ T cells sorted from blood. Subset here: CD45RA+ positively selected. This chain joins TRBV10-1 and TRBJ1-1; perhaps TRBD1 as D (6 bases). CDR3: CASSESLSDGQWVTEAFF. The CDR3 DNA reads as TGCGCCAGCAGTGAGTCGCTTTCTGACGGACAGTGGGTCACTGAAGCTTTCTTT.